This TCR beta chain was observed in a study of blood T cell repertoires in COVID-19. Study-wide context: Samples came from the United States, Italy and Spain, spanning acute and convalescent COVID-19. Sample material is recorded as cDNA or gDNA derived from T cells, B-cell-depleted T cells, or PBMCs.

Original data processing: Reference gene primer amplification gave nucleated cell count estimates. Measured with immunoSEQ multiplex PCR; TCRdb has only the in-frame clones, and not every one. The D gene and trimming were derived from the DNA, and the V and J assignments and clone size from that table. The sample gives fewer than 90,000 clones, more than 80% of which show up once; approximately 21% is in the top ten. The source of this sequence is an elderly woman with acute or convalescent COVID-19. The sample taken for sequencing was peripheral blood.

This CDR3 is CASRGGSSTDTQYF. CDR3 DNA: TGCGCCAGCAGGGGCGGGAGTAGCACAGATACGCAGTATTTT. The rearrangement links TRBV10-1 to TRBJ2-3; 7 bases are shared with TRBD2. V trimming: 6 bases; J trimming: 0 bases; junction bases outside the gene matches: 3. CDR3 size: 14 residues. Germline CDR1 is WNHNN and CDR2 is SYGVQD (reference sequence).